These 8 T cell receptor beta chains originate from one sample sequenced in a study of blood T cell repertoires in COVID-19. The data were produced by immunoSEQ multiplex PCR, yet TCRdb's version contains in-frame clones alone and is incomplete. The sample yields roughly 330,000 clones, over 80% seen once. Input material: peripheral blood. These receptors all come from a man in his thirties or forties with COVID-19, enrolled during active disease.

The V gene is TRBV30, the J gene TRBJ2-2; 8 bases fit TRBD1. The CDR3 has 15 amino acids. Per the germline V gene, CDR1 is GTSNPN and CDR2 is SVGIG (reference sequence). V lost 4 bases and J lost 5; bases outside the gene matches: 9. The CDR3 nucleotides read TGTGCCTGGATCTTAGGACAGGGCAGAACCGGGGAGCTGTTTTTT. Protein product: CAWILGQGRTGELFF.

V usage is TRBV7-9 and J usage is TRBJ2-3; perhaps TRBD2 as D (6 bases). This CDR3 has 16 amino acids. Trimming stripped 6 bases from V and 0 bases from J, with 16 bases between. The germline CDR1 and CDR2 sequences are SEHNR and FQNEAQ (reference sequence). CDR3 region: CASRIPGVSSTDTQYF. The CDR3 nucleotides read TGTGCCAGCAGGATACCGGGAGTTTCAAGCACAGATACGCAGTATTTT.

The CDR3 spells CASSYPSGGAETQYF. CDR3 bases: TGTGCCAGCAGTTACCCTAGCGGGGGGGCAGAGACCCAGTACTTC. This sequence joins TRBV6-2 or TRBV6-3 and TRBJ2-5; 12 bases agree with TRBD2. Trimming at V came to 2 bases and at J to 4 bases, leaving 2 bases not matched to a gene. Germline-derived CDR1 and CDR2 are MNHEY and SVGEGT. The CDR3 runs to 15 residues.

In DNA, the CDR3 is TGTGCCAGCAGCTTAGAGGGACAGGGGGTCGTAAATGAGCAGTTCTTC. Translation: CASSLEGQGVVNEQFF. The genes are TRBV7-3 and TRBJ2-1; 11 bases are a match to TRBD1. V was pared by 2 bases and J by 7 bases, with 7 bases of the junction left unmatched. The CDR3 has 16 residues. The V gene's germline CDR1 is SGHTA and CDR2 FQGTGA.

CDR3 DNA: TGCGCCAGCAGTGAACAGGATACCACTGAAGCTTTCTTT. Encoded protein: CASSEQDTTEAFF. J is TRBJ1-1 and V is TRBV5-1; tentative D call: TRBD1 (5 bases). The CDR3 runs 13 residues. V was trimmed by 5 bases and J by 4 bases, leaving 12 bases between them. Germline CDR1 and CDR2: SGHRS and YFSETQ.

The CDR3 DNA follows: TGTGCCAGCAGCCAACGGGTGTACGAGCAGTACTTC. Translating it yields CASSQRVYEQYF. This chain links TRBV14 with TRBJ2-7; no clear D. The CDR3 length is 12 residues. Germline V gene sequence: CDR1 SGHDN, CDR2 FVKESK. V lost 2 bases and J lost 4, with 6 bases in between.

The J gene is TRBJ2-7, the V gene TRBV7-2; a weak D match, TRBD2 (6 bases). Per the germline V gene, CDR1 is SGHTA and CDR2 is FQGNSA. V was shortened by 1 base and J by 0 bases, with 7 bases between the two germline ends. The CDR3 extends over 14 amino acids. CDR3 in DNA: TGTGCCAGCAGCTTAGGTAGCGGCTCCTACGAGCAGTACTTC. It is translated as CASSLGSGSYEQYF. The whole variable domain, remainder taken from reference TRBV7-2 and TRBJ2-7, is GAGVSQSPSNKVTEKGKDVELRCDPISGHTALYWYRQSLGQGLEFLIYFQGNSAPDKSGLPSDRFSAERTGGSVSTLTIQRTQQEDSAVYLCASSLGSGSYEQYFGPGTRLTVT.

The rearrangement joins TRBV5-1 to TRBJ1-1, with a tentative D call TRBD1 (6 bases). V was pared by 4 bases and J by 0 bases, with 10 bases between. The CDR3 totals 14 residues. CDR1 SGHRS and CDR2 YFSETQ come from the germline V gene. CDR3 loop: CASSTTGLNTEAFF. The CDR3 region has the DNA TGCGCCAGCAGCACGACAGGATTGAACACTGAAGCTTTCTTT.